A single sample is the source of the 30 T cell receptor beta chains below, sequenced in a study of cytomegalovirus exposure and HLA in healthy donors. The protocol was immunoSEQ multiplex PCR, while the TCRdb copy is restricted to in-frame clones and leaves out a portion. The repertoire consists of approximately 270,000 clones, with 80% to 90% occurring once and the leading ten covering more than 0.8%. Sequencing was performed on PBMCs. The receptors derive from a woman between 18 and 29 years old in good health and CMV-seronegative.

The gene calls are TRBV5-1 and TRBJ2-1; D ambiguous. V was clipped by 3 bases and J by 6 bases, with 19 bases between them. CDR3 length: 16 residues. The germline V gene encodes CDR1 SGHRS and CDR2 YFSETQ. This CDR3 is CASSSQTTSHTNEQFF. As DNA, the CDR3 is TGCGCCAGCAGCTCCCAAACTACCTCCCACACCAATGAGCAGTTCTTC.

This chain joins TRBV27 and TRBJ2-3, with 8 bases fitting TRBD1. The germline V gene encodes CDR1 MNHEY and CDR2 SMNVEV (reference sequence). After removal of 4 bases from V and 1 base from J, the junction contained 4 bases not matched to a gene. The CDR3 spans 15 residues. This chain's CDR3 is CASSSPGQGTDTQYF. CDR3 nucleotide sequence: TGTGCCAGCAGTTCTCCGGGACAGGGCACAGATACGCAGTATTTT.

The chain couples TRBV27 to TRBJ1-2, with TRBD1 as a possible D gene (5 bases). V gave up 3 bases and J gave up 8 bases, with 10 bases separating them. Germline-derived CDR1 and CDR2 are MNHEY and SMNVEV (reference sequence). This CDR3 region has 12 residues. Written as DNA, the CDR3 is TGTGCCAGCAGTTTCTCAGGGTCCGGCTACACCTTC. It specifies CASSFSGSGYTF.

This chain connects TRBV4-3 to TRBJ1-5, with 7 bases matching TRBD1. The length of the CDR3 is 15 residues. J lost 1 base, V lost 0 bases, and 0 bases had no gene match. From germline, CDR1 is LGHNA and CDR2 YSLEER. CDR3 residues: CASSQDRGSNQPQHF. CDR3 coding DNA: TGCGCCAGCAGCCAAGACAGGGGGAGCAATCAGCCCCAGCATTTT.

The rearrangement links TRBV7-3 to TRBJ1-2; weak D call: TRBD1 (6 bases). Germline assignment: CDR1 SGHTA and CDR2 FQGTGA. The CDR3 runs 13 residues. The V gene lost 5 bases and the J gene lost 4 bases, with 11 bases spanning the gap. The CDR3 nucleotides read TGTGCCAGCAGCCTCACAGGGTTCTATGGCTACACCTTC. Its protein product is CASSLTGFYGYTF.

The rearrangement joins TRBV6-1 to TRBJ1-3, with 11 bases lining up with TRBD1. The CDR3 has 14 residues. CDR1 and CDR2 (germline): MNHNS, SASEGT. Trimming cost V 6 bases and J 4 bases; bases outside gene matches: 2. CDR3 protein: CASRDRGPGNTIYF. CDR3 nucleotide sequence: TGTGCCAGCAGGGACAGGGGGCCGGGAAACACCATATATTTT.

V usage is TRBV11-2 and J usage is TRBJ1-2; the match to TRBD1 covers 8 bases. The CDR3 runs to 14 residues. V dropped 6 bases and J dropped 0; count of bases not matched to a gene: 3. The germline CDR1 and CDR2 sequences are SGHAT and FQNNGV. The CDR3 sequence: CASRRTGSNYGYTF. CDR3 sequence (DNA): TGTGCCAGCAGACGGACAGGGTCTAACTATGGCTACACCTTC.

For the CDR3, the DNA is TGCGCCAGCAGTGCGTCCCCACCGGGGAGCTACACCTTC. Protein: CASSASPPGSYTF. This rearrangement joins TRBV10-2 to TRBJ1-2; unclear D gene. This CDR3 spans 13 amino acids. Trimming shortened V by 4 bases and J by 9 bases, and 15 bases separated the two germline ends. Per germline, CDR1 WSHSY and CDR2 SAAADI.

The CDR3 is CASSRGTGDGETQYF. CDR3 DNA sequence: TGCGCCAGCAGCCGAGGGACAGGGGATGGTGAGACCCAGTACTTC. The chain joins TRBV4-3 to TRBJ2-5; 10 nucleotides agree with TRBD1. Trimming removed 4 bases from V and 5 bases from J; junction bases left unmatched: 7. The germline V gene encodes CDR1 LGHNA and CDR2 YSLEER. The CDR3 has 15 amino acids.

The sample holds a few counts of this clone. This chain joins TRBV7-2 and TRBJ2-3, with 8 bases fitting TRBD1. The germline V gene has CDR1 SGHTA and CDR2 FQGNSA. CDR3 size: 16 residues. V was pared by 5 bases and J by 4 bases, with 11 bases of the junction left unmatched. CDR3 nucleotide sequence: TGTGCCAGCAGCATAACAGGGGGTGGAACTGCAGATACGCAGTATTTT. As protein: CASSITGGGTADTQYF.

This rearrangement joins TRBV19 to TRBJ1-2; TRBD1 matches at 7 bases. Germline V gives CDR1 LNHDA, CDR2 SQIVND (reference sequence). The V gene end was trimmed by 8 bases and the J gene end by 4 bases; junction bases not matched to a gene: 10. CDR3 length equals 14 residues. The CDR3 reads CASGRQGTSYGYTF. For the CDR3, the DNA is TGTGCCAGTGGAAGACAGGGAACATCCTATGGCTACACCTTC. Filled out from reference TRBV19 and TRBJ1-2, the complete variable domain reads DGGITQSPKYLFRKEGQNVTLSCEQNLNHDAMYWYRQDPGQGLRLIYYSQIVNDFQKGDIAEGYSVSREKKESFPLTVTSAQKNPTAFYLCASGRQGTSYGYTFGSGTRLTVV.

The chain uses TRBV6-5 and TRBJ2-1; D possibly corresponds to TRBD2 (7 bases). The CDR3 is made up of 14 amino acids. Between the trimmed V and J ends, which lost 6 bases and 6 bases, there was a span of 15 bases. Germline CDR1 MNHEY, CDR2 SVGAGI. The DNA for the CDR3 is TGTGCCAGCAGGGCGGGGGCAAGGGGCAATGAGCAGTTCTTC. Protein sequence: CASRAGARGNEQFF.

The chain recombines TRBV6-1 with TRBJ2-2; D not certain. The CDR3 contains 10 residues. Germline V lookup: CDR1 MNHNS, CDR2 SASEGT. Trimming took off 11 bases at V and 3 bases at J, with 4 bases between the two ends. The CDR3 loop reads CAPDTGELFF. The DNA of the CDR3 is TGTGCCCCGGACACCGGGGAGCTGTTTTTT.

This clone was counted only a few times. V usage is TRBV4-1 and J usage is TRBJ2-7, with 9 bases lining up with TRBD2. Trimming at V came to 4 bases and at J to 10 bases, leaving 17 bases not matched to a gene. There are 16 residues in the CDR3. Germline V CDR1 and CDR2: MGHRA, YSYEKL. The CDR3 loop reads CASSPGGASGAAGQYF. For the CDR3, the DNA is TGCGCCAGCAGCCCGGGAGGGGCTAGCGGGGCGGCGGGACAGTACTTC.

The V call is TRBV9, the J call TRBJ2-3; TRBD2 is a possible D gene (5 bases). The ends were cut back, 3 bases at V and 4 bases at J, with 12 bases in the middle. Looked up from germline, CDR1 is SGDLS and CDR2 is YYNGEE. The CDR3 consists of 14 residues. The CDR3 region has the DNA TGTGCCAGCAGCGCCCCCGGAGCGGCAGATACGCAGTATTTT. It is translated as CASSAPGAADTQYF.

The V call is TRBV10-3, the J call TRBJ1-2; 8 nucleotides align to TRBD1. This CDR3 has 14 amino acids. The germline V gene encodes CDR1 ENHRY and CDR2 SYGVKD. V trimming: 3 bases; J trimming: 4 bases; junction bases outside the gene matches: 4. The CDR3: CAISEQGQVYGYTF. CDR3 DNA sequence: TGTGCCATCAGTGAACAGGGACAGGTCTATGGCTACACCTTC.

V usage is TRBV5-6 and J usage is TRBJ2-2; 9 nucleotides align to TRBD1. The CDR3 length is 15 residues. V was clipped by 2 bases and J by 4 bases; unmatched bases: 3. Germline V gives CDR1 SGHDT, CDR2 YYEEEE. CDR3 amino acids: CASSFVDRGTGELFF. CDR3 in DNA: TGTGCCAGCAGCTTTGTGGACAGGGGCACCGGGGAGCTGTTTTTT.

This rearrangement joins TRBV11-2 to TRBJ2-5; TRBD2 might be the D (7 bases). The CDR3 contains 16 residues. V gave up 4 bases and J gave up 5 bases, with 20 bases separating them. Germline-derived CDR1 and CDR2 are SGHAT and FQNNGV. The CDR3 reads CASSSREGEGRETQYF. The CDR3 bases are TGTGCCAGCAGCTCCCGAGAGGGGGAGGGTAGGGAGACCCAGTACTTC.

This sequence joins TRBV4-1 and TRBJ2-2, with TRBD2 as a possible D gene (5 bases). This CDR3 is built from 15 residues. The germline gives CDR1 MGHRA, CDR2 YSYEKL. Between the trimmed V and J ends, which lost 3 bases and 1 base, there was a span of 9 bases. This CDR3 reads CASSHRRGNTGELFF. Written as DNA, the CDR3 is TGCGCCAGCAGCCATCGACGGGGGAACACCGGGGAGCTGTTTTTT.

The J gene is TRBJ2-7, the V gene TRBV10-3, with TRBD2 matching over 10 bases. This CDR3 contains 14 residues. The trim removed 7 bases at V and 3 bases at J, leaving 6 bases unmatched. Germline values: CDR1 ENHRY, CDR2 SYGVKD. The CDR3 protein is CAIIGLAENYEQYF. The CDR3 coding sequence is TGTGCCATCATCGGACTAGCGGAGAACTACGAGCAGTACTTC.

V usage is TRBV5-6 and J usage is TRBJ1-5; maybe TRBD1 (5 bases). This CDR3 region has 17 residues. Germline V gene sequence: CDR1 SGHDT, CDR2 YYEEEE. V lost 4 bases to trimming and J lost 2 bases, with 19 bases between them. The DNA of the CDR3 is TGTGCCAGCAGCCCGGGGGGACGGTCTCCCCGCAATCAGCCCCAGCATTTT. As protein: CASSPGGRSPRNQPQHF.

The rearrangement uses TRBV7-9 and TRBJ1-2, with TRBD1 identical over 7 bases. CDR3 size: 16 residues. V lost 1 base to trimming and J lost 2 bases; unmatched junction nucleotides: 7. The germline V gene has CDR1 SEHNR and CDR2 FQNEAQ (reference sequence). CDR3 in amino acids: CASSLVARGENYGYTF. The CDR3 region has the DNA TGTGCCAGCAGCTTAGTGGCCAGGGGGGAAAACTATGGCTACACCTTC.

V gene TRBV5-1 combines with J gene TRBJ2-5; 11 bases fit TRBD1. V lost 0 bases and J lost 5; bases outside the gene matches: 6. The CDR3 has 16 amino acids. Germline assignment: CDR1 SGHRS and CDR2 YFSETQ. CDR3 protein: CASSLGWGQGVETQYF. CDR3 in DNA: TGCGCCAGCAGCTTGGGATGGGGACAGGGGGTGGAGACCCAGTACTTC.

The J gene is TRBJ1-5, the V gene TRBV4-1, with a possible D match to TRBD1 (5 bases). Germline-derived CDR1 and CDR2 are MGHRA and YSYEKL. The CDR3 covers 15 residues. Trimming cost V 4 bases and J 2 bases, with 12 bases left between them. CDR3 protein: CASSPRGGGNQPQHF. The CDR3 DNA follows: TGCGCCAGCAGCCCCCGTGGGGGGGGCAATCAGCCCCAGCATTTT.

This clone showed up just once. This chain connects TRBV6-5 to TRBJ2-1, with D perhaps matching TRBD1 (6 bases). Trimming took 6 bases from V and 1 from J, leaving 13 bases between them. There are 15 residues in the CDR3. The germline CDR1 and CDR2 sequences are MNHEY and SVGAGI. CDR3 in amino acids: CASSQGGMSYNEQFF. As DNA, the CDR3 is TGTGCCAGCAGCCAAGGGGGAATGTCCTACAATGAGCAGTTCTTC.

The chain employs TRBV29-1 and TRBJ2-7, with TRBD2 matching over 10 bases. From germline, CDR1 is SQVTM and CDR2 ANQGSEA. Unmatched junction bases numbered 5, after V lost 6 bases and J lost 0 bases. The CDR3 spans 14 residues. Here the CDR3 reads CSVAGTSVSYEQYF. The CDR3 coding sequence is TGCAGCGTAGCCGGGACTAGCGTCTCCTACGAGCAGTACTTC.

The CDR3 region has the DNA TGCGCCAGCAGCTTGTTACAGGGGCGTAATGAAAAACTGTTTTTT. It encodes CASSLLQGRNEKLFF. The rearrangement joins TRBV5-1 to TRBJ1-4, with TRBD1 matching over 7 bases. Germline CDR1 is SGHRS and CDR2 is YFSETQ. V dropped 1 base and J dropped 4; count of bases not matched to a gene: 4. The CDR3 loop spans 15 amino acids.

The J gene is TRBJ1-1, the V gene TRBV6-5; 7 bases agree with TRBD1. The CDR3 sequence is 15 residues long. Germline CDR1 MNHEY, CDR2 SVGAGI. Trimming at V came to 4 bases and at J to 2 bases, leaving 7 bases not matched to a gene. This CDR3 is CASSSPGTVNTEAFF. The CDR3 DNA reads TGTGCCAGCAGTTCTCCCGGGACAGTAAACACTGAAGCTTTCTTT.

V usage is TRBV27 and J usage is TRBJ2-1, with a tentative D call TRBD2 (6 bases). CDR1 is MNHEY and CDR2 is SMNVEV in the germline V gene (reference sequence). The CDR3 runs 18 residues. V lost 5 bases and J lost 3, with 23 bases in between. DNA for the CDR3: TGTGCCAGCAGTCCAATGGGACTCCCGACCAAATACTACAATGAGCAGTTCTTC. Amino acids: CASSPMGLPTKYYNEQFF.

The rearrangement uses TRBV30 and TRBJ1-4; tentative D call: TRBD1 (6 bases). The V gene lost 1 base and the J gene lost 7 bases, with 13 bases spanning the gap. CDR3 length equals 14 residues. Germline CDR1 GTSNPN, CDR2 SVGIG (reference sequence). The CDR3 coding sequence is TGTGCCTGGAGTGCGGGACATGGATTTGAAAAACTGTTTTTT. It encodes CAWSAGHGFEKLFF.